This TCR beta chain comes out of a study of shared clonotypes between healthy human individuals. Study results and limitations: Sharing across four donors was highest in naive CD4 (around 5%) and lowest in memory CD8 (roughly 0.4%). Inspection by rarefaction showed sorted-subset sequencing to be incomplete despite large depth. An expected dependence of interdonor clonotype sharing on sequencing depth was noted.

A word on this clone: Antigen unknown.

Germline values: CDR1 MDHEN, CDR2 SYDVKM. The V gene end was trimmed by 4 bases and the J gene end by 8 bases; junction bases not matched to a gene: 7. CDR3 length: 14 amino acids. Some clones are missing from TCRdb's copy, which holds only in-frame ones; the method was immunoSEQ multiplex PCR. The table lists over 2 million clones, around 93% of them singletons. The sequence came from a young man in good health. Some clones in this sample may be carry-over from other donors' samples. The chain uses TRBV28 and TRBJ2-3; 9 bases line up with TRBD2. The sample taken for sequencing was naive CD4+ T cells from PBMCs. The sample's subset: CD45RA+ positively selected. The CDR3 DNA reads TGTGCCAGCAGTTCGCTCGCGGGAGGGGGTACGCAGTATTTT. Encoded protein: CASSSLAGGGTQYF.